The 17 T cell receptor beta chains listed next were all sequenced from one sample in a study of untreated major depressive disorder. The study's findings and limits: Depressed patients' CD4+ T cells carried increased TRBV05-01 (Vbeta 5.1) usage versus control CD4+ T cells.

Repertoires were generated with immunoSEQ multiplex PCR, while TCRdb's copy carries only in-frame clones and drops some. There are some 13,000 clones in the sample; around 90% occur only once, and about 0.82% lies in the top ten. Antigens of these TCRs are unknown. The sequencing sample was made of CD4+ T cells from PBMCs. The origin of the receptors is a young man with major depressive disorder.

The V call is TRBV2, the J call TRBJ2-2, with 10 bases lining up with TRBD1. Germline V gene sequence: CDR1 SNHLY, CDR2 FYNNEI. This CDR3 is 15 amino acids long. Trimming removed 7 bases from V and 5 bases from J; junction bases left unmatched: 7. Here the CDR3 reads CASIRDRGSTGELFF. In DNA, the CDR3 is TGTGCCAGCATTCGGGACAGGGGATCAACCGGGGAGCTGTTTTTT. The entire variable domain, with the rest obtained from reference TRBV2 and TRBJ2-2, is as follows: EPEVTQTPSHQVTQMGQEVILRCVPISNHLYFYWYRQILGQKVEFLVSFYNNEISEKSEIFDDQFSVERPDGSNFTLKIRSTKLEDSAMYFCASIRDRGSTGELFFGEGSRLTVL.

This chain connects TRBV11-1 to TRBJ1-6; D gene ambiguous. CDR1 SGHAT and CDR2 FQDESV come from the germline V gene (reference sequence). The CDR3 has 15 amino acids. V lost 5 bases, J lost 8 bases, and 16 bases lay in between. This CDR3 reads CASSLALGYDSPLHF. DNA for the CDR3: TGTGCCAGCAGCCTTGCCCTGGGGTATGATTCACCCCTCCACTTT.

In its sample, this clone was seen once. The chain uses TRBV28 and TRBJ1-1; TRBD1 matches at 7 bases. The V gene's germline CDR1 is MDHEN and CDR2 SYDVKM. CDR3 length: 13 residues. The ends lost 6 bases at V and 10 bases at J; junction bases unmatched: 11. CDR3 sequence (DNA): TGTGCCAGCAGACAACGCCGACAGGGCCGAGCTTTCTTT. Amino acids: CASRQRRQGRAFF.

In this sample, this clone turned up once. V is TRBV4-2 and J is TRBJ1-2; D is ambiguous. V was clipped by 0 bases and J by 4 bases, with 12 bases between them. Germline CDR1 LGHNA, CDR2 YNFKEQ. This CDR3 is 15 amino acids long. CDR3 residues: CASSQEEKRFYGYTF. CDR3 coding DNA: TGTGCCAGCAGCCAAGAAGAAAAAAGGTTCTATGGCTACACCTTC.

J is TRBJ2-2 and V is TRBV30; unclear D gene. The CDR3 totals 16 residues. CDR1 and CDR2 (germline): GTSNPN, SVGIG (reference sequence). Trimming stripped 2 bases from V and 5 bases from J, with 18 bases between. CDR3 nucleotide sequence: TGTGCCTGGAGTTTTCTCCGGGCCTCTCGGACCGGGGAGCTGTTTTTT. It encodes CAWSFLRASRTGELFF.

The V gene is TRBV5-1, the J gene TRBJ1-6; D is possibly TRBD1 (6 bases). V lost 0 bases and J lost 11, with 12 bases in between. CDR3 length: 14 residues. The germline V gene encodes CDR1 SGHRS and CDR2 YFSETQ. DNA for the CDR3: TGCGCCAGCAGCTTGGGAGGGACATCAACACCCCTCCACTTT. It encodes CASSLGGTSTPLHF.

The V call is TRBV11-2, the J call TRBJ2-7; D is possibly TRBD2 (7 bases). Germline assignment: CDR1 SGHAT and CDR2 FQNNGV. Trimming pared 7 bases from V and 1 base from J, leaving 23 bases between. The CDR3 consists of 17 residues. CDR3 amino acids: CASTTPGRGTLSYEQYF. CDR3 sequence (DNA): TGTGCCAGCACTACCCCGGGGAGGGGGACACTTTCCTACGAGCAGTACTTC.

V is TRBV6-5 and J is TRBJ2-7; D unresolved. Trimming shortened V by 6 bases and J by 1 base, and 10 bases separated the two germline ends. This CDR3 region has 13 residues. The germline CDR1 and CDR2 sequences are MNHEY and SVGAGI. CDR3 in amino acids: CASRAAGSYEQYF. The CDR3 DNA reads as TGTGCCAGCAGGGCGGCCGGGTCCTACGAGCAGTACTTC.

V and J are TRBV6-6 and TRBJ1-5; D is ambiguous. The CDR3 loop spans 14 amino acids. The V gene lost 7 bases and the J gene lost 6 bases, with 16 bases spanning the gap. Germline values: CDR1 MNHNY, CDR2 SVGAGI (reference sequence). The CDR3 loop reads CASISSPRRQPQHF. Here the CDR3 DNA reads TGTGCCAGCATCTCCTCCCCCAGGCGTCAGCCCCAGCATTTT.

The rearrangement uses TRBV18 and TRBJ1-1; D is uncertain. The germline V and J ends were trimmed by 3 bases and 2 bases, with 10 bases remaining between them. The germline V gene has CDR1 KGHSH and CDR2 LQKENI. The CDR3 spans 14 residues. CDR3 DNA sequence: TGTGCCAGCTCACCGAGCAGGTCCAACACTGAAGCTTTCTTT. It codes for CASSPSRSNTEAFF.

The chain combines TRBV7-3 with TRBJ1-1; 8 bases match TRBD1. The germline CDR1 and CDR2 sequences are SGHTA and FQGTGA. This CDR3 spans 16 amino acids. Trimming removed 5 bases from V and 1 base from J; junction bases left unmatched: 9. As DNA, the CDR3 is TGTGCCAGCAGCGTATCTCGTGACAGGGGGAACACTGAAGCTTTCTTT. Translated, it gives CASSVSRDRGNTEAFF.

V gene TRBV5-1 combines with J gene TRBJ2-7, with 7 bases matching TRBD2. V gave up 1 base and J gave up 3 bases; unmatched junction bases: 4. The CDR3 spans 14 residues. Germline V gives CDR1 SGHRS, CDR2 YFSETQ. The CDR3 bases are TGCGCCAGCAGCTTGCGGGGCGGGGGCTACGAGCAGTACTTC. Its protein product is CASSLRGGGYEQYF.

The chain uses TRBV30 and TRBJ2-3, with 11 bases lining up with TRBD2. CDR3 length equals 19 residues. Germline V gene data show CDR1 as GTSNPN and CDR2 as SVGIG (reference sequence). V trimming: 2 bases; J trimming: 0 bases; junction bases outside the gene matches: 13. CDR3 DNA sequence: TGTGCCTGGAGTTCTCCACTAGCGGGGGCCTTCCTTAGCACAGATACGCAGTATTTT. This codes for CAWSSPLAGAFLSTDTQYF.

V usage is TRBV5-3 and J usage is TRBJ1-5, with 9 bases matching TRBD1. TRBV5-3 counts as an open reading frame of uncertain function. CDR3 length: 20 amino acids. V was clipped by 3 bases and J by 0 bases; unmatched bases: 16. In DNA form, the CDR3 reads TGTGCCAGAAGCTCCTCGGACAGGGGTCGAATCCGATTTAGCAATCAGCCCCAGCATTTT. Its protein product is CARSSSDRGRIRFSNQPQHF.

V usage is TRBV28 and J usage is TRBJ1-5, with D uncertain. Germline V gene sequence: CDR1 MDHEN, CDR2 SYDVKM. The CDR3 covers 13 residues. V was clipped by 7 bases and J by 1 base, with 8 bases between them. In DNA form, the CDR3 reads TGTGCCAGCACCGCCGACAGCAATCAGCCCCAGCATTTT. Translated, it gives CASTADSNQPQHF.

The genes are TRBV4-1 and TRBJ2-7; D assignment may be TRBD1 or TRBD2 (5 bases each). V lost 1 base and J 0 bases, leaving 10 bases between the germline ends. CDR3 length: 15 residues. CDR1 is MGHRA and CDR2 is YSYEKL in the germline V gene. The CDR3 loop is CASSQAPGTSYEQYF. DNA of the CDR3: TGCGCCAGCAGCCAAGCCCCCGGGACCTCCTACGAGCAGTACTTC.

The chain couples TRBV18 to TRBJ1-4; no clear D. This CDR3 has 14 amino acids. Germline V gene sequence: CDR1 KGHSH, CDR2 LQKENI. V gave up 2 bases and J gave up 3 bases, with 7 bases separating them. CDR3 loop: CASSPIPANEKLFF. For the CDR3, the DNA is TGTGCCAGCTCACCAATTCCGGCTAATGAAAAACTGTTTTTT.